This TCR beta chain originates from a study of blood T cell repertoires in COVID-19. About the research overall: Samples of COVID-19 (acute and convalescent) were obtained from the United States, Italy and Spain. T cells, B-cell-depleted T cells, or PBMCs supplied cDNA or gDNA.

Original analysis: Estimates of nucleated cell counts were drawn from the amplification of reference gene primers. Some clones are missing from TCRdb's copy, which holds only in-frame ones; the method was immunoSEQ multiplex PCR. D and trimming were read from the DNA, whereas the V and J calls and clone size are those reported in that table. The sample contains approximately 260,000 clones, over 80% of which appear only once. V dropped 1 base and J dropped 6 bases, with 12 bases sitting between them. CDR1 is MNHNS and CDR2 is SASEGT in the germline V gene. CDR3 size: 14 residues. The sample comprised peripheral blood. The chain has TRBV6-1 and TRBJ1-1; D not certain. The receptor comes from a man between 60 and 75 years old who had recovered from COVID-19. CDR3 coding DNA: TGTGCCAGCAGTGAAGTTTCCACTCCACCTGAAGCTTTCTTT. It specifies CASSEVSTPPEAFF.